Only a few counts were recorded for the clone carrying this T cell receptor (beta chain). The antigen is undetermined. Germline values: CDR1 SGHNT, CDR2 YENEEA. V dropped 5 bases and J dropped 3 bases, with 10 bases sitting between them. This CDR3 is 14 amino acids long. The sample is drawn from a study of cytomegalovirus exposure and HLA in healthy donors. PCR amplification relied on 60 Vbeta primers (plus 13 Jbeta primers). Sequencing was performed with immunoSEQ multiplex PCR; in TCRdb, only in-frame clones are kept and a portion is missing. Of about 130,000 clones detected, 75% to 85% appear once; the ten largest clones hold 2.5% to 3.5%. Overall study findings and caveats: The study designated some 180 TCR beta chains cytomegalovirus-associated.

The clonotype was recovered from a male donor in good health and CMV-seronegative. Sequenced material: PBMCs. This rearrangement joins TRBV11-3 to TRBJ2-2, with D perhaps matching TRBD2 (5 bases). In DNA form, the CDR3 reads TGTGCCAGCAGCCCGGACTTATACACCGGGGAGCTGTTTTTT. Protein sequence: CASSPDLYTGELFF. Together with reference TRBV11-3 and TRBJ2-2, the CDR3 gives the full variable domain: EAGVVQSPRYKIIEKKQPVAFWCNPISGHNTLYWYLQNLGQGPELLIRYENEEAVDDSQLPKDRFSAERLKGVDSTLKIQPAELGDSAVYLCASSPDLYTGELFFGEGSRLTVL.